This T cell receptor beta chain appears in the sequencing data of a study of T cells after yellow fever vaccination (dated by TCRdb to about 2019). Context from the whole study: The SMART-Seq v4 Ultra Low Input RNA kit was used to prepare libraries from fractions with low cell numbers. To follow T-cell clones before and after primary and booster YFV17D yellow fever vaccination, bulk TCR alpha and beta repertoires were sequenced over time. Two healthy male donors made up the cohort, one aged 18 to 29 years and the other aged 30 to 39 years. Blood samples were taken at several timepoints before and after primary and secondary immunization, and bulk PBMC replicates and cell subsets were isolated.

The treatment or condition label for this specimen denotes: live attenuated yellow fever vaccine strain. At each blood-draw timepoint, two biological replicates of bulk PBMCs were obtained. A standard Ficoll-Paque protocol was used to isolate PBMCs from peripheral blood. TriZol was used to extract RNA from bulk PBMCs, from CD4 and CD8 fractions, and from dextramer-positive and dextramer-negative fractions. On the study overall, not on this receptor specifically: Computational filtering was required because FACS-sorted repertoires could contain abundant contaminating clonotypes from the bulk population. Compared with the primary T-cell response, the secondary T-cell response was faster but weaker, reaching its peak on day 5 rather than on day 15. A small share of clonotypes occurred in both CD4 and CD8 compartments, likely arising from convergent recombination. After the booster, most of the clones that had expanded following primary vaccination were detected again (about 95% of CD4 and roughly nine tenths of CD8), which suggests that memory was broadly maintained. Because the study included only a couple of donors, the extent to which the findings can be generalized is limited.

TCR cDNA was made using 5'RACE template switching, a step that added a universal primer site and unique molecular identifiers. cDNA synthesis was primed from both the TCR alpha and TCR beta constant segments. Library amplification used two PCR steps, and the second PCR step added sample barcodes and sequencing adapters. Sequencing of the libraries was done on either Illumina HiSeq 2500 (2x100 bp) or NovaSeq (2x150 bp). On the authors' methods: Demultiplexing of reads and collapsing into UMI consensus sequences were performed with MIGEC, and V(D)J alignment was carried out with MiXCR. Vaccine-responding clonotypes were defined with edgeR using replicate PBMC samples, requiring FDR below 0.01 and a log2 fold change above 5 up to day 15. Each bulk clonotype received a CD4 or CD8 identity based on whether the sequenced CD4 or CD8 repertoire contained that clonotype at higher abundance. Through fastp at Q25 and MiXCR, TCRdb rebuilt clones from the public reads, retaining in-frame beta chains. For every CDR3 protein sequence, its rows merge into one entry that carries the most common genes and DNA. TCRdb assigned the V and J calls; the authors' analysis was not used. This sample is represented by under 700,000 distinct CDR3 sequences; 17% of them were singletons. 15% to 20% of the sample is in the top ten clones.

CDR1 and CDR2, looked up from the germline V gene (reference sequence), are DFQATT and SNEGSKA. From the cysteine up to the phenylalanine, the CDR3 has a length of 15 residues. Just the 45-base CDR3 DNA is kept, in frame starting at base 1. In this sample, this clonotype turned up once. Its antigen remains unidentified. A junction boundary mismatches the germline segment, possibly from a read error. The clonotype originates from a man aged 18 to 30 who received the YFV17D yellow fever vaccine. Sequencing was performed on PBMCs, taken about 5 days after the first yellow fever vaccination. The rearranged segments are TRBV20-1 and TRBJ2-3, and 11 junction bases match TRBD2. The CDR3 in this case is CSAFPGLAATDMQYF. DNA sequence: TGCAGTGCTTTCCCGGGACTAGCGGCTACAGATATGCAGTATTTT.